This T cell receptor beta chain comes out of a study of control samples from healthy donors and cancer patients. Only in-frame clones appear in the TCRdb table, and some are missing; sequencing was by immunoSEQ multiplex PCR. The sample lists 80,000 to 100,000 clones, 92% occurring once. Looked up from germline, CDR1 is MNHEY and CDR2 is SVGEGT. The V gene lost 5 bases and the J gene lost 6 bases, with 11 bases spanning the gap. The CDR3 loop spans 13 amino acids. Input material: blood. The chain couples TRBV6-2 or TRBV6-3 to TRBJ1-5; D gene uncertain. The clonotype originates from a human donor in good health. The donor label of this sample is uncertain. The CDR3 DNA sequence: TGTGCCAGCAGTCTAGACGGAGGTCAGCCCCAGCATTTT. Translating gives CASSLDGGQPQHF.